The entry that follows covers one T cell receptor (beta chain) sequence. What it binds is unknown. The data originate from a study of T cell responses to AZD1222 COVID-19 vaccine. Overall study findings and caveats: Baseline antibody screening turned up just six or seven seropositive AZD1222 recipients. Donors, mostly white British, included more females; clonal diversity was possibly underestimated.

Produced via immunoSEQ multiplex PCR; TCRdb's table is partial and in-frame only. Here the sample spans approximately 46,000 clones, approximately 90% being singletons. Samples with a second dose at about 4 or about 12 weeks were pooled together. Germline V gene sequence: CDR1 SGHDT, CDR2 YYEEEE. Trimming at V came to 2 bases and at J to 0 bases, leaving 1 base not matched to a gene. This CDR3 contains 15 residues. This sequence was found in an adult who received the AZD1222 COVID-19 vaccine. The rearrangement uses TRBV5-6 and TRBJ2-1; 8 bases match TRBD1. Here the sequenced sample was peripheral blood, taken 28 days after the second AZD1222 dose. The CDR3 DNA reads as TGTGCCAGCAGCTTTGACAGGGGCTCCTACAATGAGCAGTTCTTC. It is translated as CASSFDRGSYNEQFF.